This paragraph reports one T cell receptor (beta chain). Its antigen is unknown. With 60 Vbeta and 13 Jbeta primers, the PCR was carried out. This table comes from immunoSEQ multiplex PCR, and its TCRdb copy is limited to in-frame clones, with some not included. This table holds around 150,000 clones, approximately 80% found once. This specimen belongs to a study of cytomegalovirus exposure and HLA in healthy donors. Study results and caveats: The only immune exposure information that was available was CMV serostatus. Across donors, sequencing depth was assumed by presence/absence analyses to be roughly uniform. Later, an analysis showed that TCR beta chains associated with HLA were more clonally expanded than others that were equally common. Three CMV-associated chains were confirmed in vitro to be specific for CMV antigens.

The germline V gene has CDR1 SGHKS and CDR2 YYEKEE (reference sequence). J gave up 3 bases and V 2 bases, and 6 bases lay outside the gene matches. The CDR3 has 15 amino acids. The chain employs TRBV5-5 and TRBJ1-2; 8 positions agree with TRBD1. The sequence was collected from a female donor in good health and CMV-seropositive. Sequencing was carried out using PBMCs. As DNA, the CDR3 is TGTGCCAGCAGCTTAACAGGGGGGTCTGACTATGGCTACACCTTC. Translating gives CASSLTGGSDYGYTF. Together with reference TRBV5-5 and TRBJ1-2, the CDR3 gives the full variable domain: DAGVTQSPTHLIKTRGQQVTLRCSPISGHKSVSWYQQVLGQGPQFIFQYYEKEERGRGNFPDRFSARQFPNYSSELNVNALLLGDSALYLCASSLTGGSDYGYTFGSGTRLTVV.